Below, 32 T cell receptor beta chains from the same sample are listed, as sequenced in a study of blood T cell repertoires in COVID-19. The method was immunoSEQ multiplex PCR; TCRdb's version includes in-frame clones alone and lacks a portion of them. The sample contains some 80,000 clones, more than 75% of which appear only once. The sample comprised peripheral blood. The receptors here all came from a human donor in a cohort sampled during active COVID-19.

The rearrangement joins TRBV9 to TRBJ2-1, with 14 bases matching TRBD2. The germline V gene encodes CDR1 SGDLS and CDR2 YYNGEE. Trimming cost V 4 bases and J 10 bases; bases outside gene matches: 7. The CDR3 covers 15 residues. The CDR3 spells CASSPPGLAGAEQFF. Here the CDR3 DNA reads TGTGCCAGCAGCCCACCGGGACTAGCGGGAGCGGAGCAGTTCTTC.

The V call is TRBV5-1, the J call TRBJ1-4; TRBD1 agrees at 9 bases. The CDR3 has 14 residues. Germline values: CDR1 SGHRS, CDR2 YFSETQ. V was clipped by 5 bases and J by 8 bases; unmatched bases: 7. The CDR3 spells CASRQGAREEKLFF. CDR3 DNA: TGCGCCAGCAGACAGGGGGCAAGAGAAGAAAAACTGTTTTTT.

The rearrangement joins TRBV7-6 to TRBJ1-3, with TRBD1 as a possible D gene (5 bases). The germline gives CDR1 SGHVS, CDR2 FNYEAQ. CDR3 size: 16 residues. Trimming left V 4 bases short and J 4 bases short, with 17 bases between. The DNA for the CDR3 is TGTGCCAGCAGCTCGATACTGGGGGGTTCGGGAAACACCATATATTTT. Protein product: CASSSILGGSGNTIYF.

The genes are TRBV6-2 or TRBV6-3 and TRBJ2-1, with 8 positions matching TRBD1. Germline trimming cut 5 bases from V and 7 bases from J; bases unmatched to any gene: 10. The germline gives CDR1 MNHEY, CDR2 SVGEGT. The CDR3 loop spans 15 amino acids. CDR3 DNA sequence: TGTGCCAGCAGTCAAGCAGGGACAGGAATTAATGAGCAGTTCTTC. This codes for CASSQAGTGINEQFF.

This clone was seen once. The V call is TRBV6-6, the J call TRBJ1-4; D is unresolved. V was cut by 2 bases and J by 8 bases, with 15 bases left in between. This CDR3 is built from 15 residues. CDR1 is MNHNY, CDR2 SVGAGI, per germline (reference sequence). CDR3 protein: CASSYAASPPEKLFF. The CDR3 DNA follows: TGTGCCAGCAGTTACGCGGCCTCACCTCCAGAAAAACTGTTTTTT.

The V and J genes are TRBV19 and TRBJ2-2; D not certain. Trimming removed 4 bases at V and 5 bases at J, with 5 bases between. The CDR3 runs 12 residues. Germline lookup yields CDR1 LNHDA and CDR2 SQIVND (reference sequence). CDR3 in amino acids: CASSTLTGELFF. The DNA for the CDR3 is TGTGCCAGTAGTACGTTAACCGGGGAGCTGTTTTTT.

The V and J genes are TRBV7-2 and TRBJ2-1; 7 nucleotides align to TRBD2. The CDR3 is 15 amino acids. Germline V CDR1 and CDR2: SGHTA, FQGNSA. V dropped 4 bases and J dropped 9; count of bases not matched to a gene: 12. The CDR3 DNA reads as TGTGCCAGCAGCTCGCGGGAGAGGCGGTTAGGTGAGCAGTTCTTC. This sequence encodes CASSSRERRLGEQFF.

This clone was recorded only once. Here the CDR3 reads CASSYSNQGQNTEAFF. CDR3 in DNA: TGTGCCAGCAGTTACTCGAACCAGGGCCAGAACACTGAAGCTTTCTTT. The V call is TRBV6-5, the J call TRBJ1-1, with D possibly TRBD1 on 5 matching bases. Trimming pared 0 bases from V and 1 base from J, leaving 12 bases between. The CDR3 is 16 residues long. Germline loops: CDR1 MNHEY, CDR2 SVGAGI.

The chain combines TRBV6-6 with TRBJ1-2; no firm D call. The V end lost 10 bases, the J end lost 2 bases, and 14 bases lay between the germline ends. Germline V gives CDR1 MNHNY, CDR2 SVGAGI (reference sequence). The CDR3 consists of 13 residues. The DNA for the CDR3 is TGTGCCATCCGACGGGGAGGCAACTATGGCTACACCTTC. Its protein product is CAIRRGGNYGYTF.

This chain links TRBV5-1 with TRBJ2-1; 8 nucleotides align to TRBD2. V lost 6 bases and J lost 6; bases outside the gene matches: 14. Germline-derived CDR1 and CDR2 are SGHRS and YFSETQ. The CDR3 runs to 16 residues. The CDR3 region is CASMQLAGTGRNEQFF. DNA of the CDR3: TGCGCCAGCATGCAATTAGCGGGAACAGGTCGCAATGAGCAGTTCTTC. Supplemented by reference TRBV5-1 and TRBJ2-1, the full variable domain reads KAGVTQTPRYLIKTRGQQVTLSCSPISGHRSVSWYQQTPGQGLQFLFEYFSETQRNKGNFPGRFSGRQFSNSRSEMNVSTLELGDSALYLCASMQLAGTGRNEQFFGPGTRLTVL.

This clone was counted once. The genes are TRBV11-2 and TRBJ1-5; D is unclear. The CDR3 totals 15 residues. Per the germline V gene, CDR1 is SGHAT and CDR2 is FQNNGV. V was cut by 3 bases and J by 3 bases, with 12 bases left in between. The CDR3 region is CASSFGSGNNQPQHF. CDR3 coding DNA: TGTGCCAGCAGCTTTGGGTCAGGTAACAATCAGCCCCAGCATTTT.

The chain employs TRBV9 and TRBJ2-1; D is undetermined. This CDR3 comprises 12 residues. With 4 bases removed from V and 9 bases from J, the gap between germline ends came to 11 bases. Germline V gene data show CDR1 as SGDLS and CDR2 as YYNGEE. This CDR3 is CASSPQAGEQFF. The DNA for the CDR3 is TGTGCCAGCAGCCCCCAGGCTGGTGAGCAGTTCTTC. The full variable domain, completed using reference TRBV9 and TRBJ2-1, is DSGVTQTPKHLITATGQRVTLRCSPRSGDLSVYWYQQSLDQGLQFLIQYYNGEERAKGNILERFSAQQFPDLHSELNLSSLELGDSALYFCASSPQAGEQFFGPGTRLTVL.

This clone was recorded only once. The chain has TRBV29-1 and TRBJ1-4; the D gene is possibly TRBD1 (6 bases). Trimming removed 4 bases at V and 7 bases at J, with 10 bases between. This CDR3 comprises 12 residues. The V gene's germline CDR1 is SQVTM and CDR2 ANQGSEA. This chain's CDR3 is CSVGGGREKLFF. Written as DNA, the CDR3 is TGCAGCGTTGGTGGGGGCCGTGAAAAACTGTTTTTT. The full variable domain, in which reference TRBV29-1 and TRBJ1-4 provide the parts outside the CDR3, is SAVISQKPSRDICQRGTSLTIQCQVDSQVTMMFWYRQQPGQSLTLIATANQGSEATYESGFVIDKFPISRPNLTFSTLTVSNMSPEDSSIYLCSVGGGREKLFFGSGTQLSVL.

This clone has more than one count but fewer than ten. The rearrangement uses TRBV27 and TRBJ2-3, with 7 bases lining up with TRBD2. Germline CDR1 MNHEY, CDR2 SMNVEV (reference sequence). With V trimmed by 5 bases and J by 14 bases, 10 bases remained unmatched. This CDR3 contains 12 residues. The chain's CDR3 is CASSRASGPPYF. The CDR3 coding sequence is TGTGCCAGCAGTCGCGCTAGCGGCCCCCCGTATTTT.

The rearrangement joins TRBV27 to TRBJ2-3, with TRBD2 identical over 8 bases. The CDR3 contains 16 residues. Unmatched junction bases numbered 7, after V lost 3 bases and J lost 2 bases. Germline assignment: CDR1 MNHEY and CDR2 SMNVEV (reference sequence). CDR3 sequence reads: CASSFTSGGNTDTQYF. In nucleotides, the CDR3 is TGTGCCAGCAGTTTTACTAGCGGAGGTAACACAGATACGCAGTATTTT.

This chain connects TRBV4-2 to TRBJ1-4; 7 bases agree with TRBD1. The germline gives CDR1 LGHNA, CDR2 YNFKEQ. V lost 1 base and J lost 5; bases outside the gene matches: 19. CDR3 length: 20 amino acids. CDR3 sequence reads: CASSQGHGQRQGQPNEKLFF. In nucleotides, the CDR3 is TGTGCCAGCAGCCAAGGGCACGGGCAGAGACAGGGACAGCCAAATGAAAAACTGTTTTTT.

The chain is built from TRBV3-1 (or the pseudogene TRBV3-2) and TRBJ1-1; tentative D call: TRBD1 (6 bases). CDR1 is LGHDT, CDR2 YNNKEL, per germline (reference sequence). CDR3 size: 18 residues. Trimming stripped 7 bases from V and 3 bases from J, with 27 bases between. CDR3 residues: CASKPNRAGEGYYTEAFF. In nucleotides, the CDR3 is TGTGCCAGCAAACCAAATAGGGCAGGGGAGGGTTACTACACTGAAGCTTTCTTT.

The table lists this clone with a count of one. Written as DNA, the CDR3 is TGTGCCAGCTCACCAGCCCCTAACTACGAGCAGTACTTC. This gives the protein CASSPAPNYEQYF. The rearrangement uses TRBV18 and TRBJ2-7, with no clear D. The CDR3 length is 13 residues. The germline V gene encodes CDR1 KGHSH and CDR2 LQKENI. The V and J ends lost 2 bases and 3 bases respectively, with 8 bases between them.

Sample share makes this clone medium-sized (0.01 to 0.1%). V usage is TRBV5-1 and J usage is TRBJ2-3; D may be TRBD1 (6 bases). The CDR3 is 14 amino acids. V lost 0 bases and J 2 bases, leaving 7 bases between the germline ends. The germline V gene encodes CDR1 SGHRS and CDR2 YFSETQ. DNA of the CDR3: TGCGCCAGCAGCTTGGGGACAGACACAGATACGCAGTATTTT. Translation: CASSLGTDTDTQYF.

The chain combines TRBV19 with TRBJ2-2, with D maybe TRBD1 (5 bases). CDR1 LNHDA and CDR2 SQIVND come from the germline V gene (reference sequence). CDR3 length equals 15 residues. V dropped 3 bases and J dropped 2 bases, with 10 bases sitting between them. DNA of the CDR3: TGTGCCAGTAGTATTAAAGGGGTTAACACCGGGGAGCTGTTTTTT. Translated: CASSIKGVNTGELFF.

V usage is TRBV7-2 and J usage is TRBJ2-5; 10 nucleotides match TRBD2. The CDR3 totals 17 residues. V shed 10 bases and J 2 bases; nucleotides not matched to a gene: 16. Germline V gives CDR1 SGHTA, CDR2 FQGNSA. The CDR3 region is CAIRAGGSVGPQETQYF. The CDR3 DNA reads as TGTGCCATCCGAGCGGGAGGGTCAGTGGGTCCACAAGAGACCCAGTACTTC.

This clone was counted once. The chain employs TRBV4-1 and TRBJ2-5, with a tentative D call TRBD1 (6 bases). The germline CDR1 and CDR2 sequences are MGHRA and YSYEKL. V was shortened by 4 bases and J by 1 base, with 13 bases between the two germline ends. The CDR3 has 15 residues. The CDR3 coding sequence is TGCGCCAGCAGCCCACAGGGACATTTCCAAGAGACCCAGTACTTC. Its protein product is CASSPQGHFQETQYF.

The CDR3 DNA is TGCGCCAGCAGCGAGGACAGGTGGTACGAGCAGTACTTC. Amino acids: CASSEDRWYEQYF. This chain links TRBV5-1 with TRBJ2-7, with 7 bases matching TRBD1. This CDR3 spans 13 amino acids. V lost 4 bases to trimming and J lost 4 bases; unmatched junction nucleotides: 5. Germline CDR1 reads SGHRS; CDR2 reads YFSETQ.

This chain joins TRBV23-1 and TRBJ1-2, with a weak D call TRBD1 (6 bases). TRBV23-1 is marked as an open reading frame, function uncertain. V shed 0 bases and J shed 3 bases, with 17 bases lying between them. This CDR3 comprises 17 residues. The CDR3 loop reads CASSQSPGGRSDYGYTF. CDR3 bases: TGCGCCAGCAGTCAATCGCCGGGGGGCCGGAGTGACTATGGCTACACCTTC.

The chain couples TRBV11-2 to TRBJ2-2, with TRBD2 matching over 10 bases. The CDR3 sequence is 16 residues long. The junction had 7 bases not matched to a gene; V was cut back by 1 base and J by 8 bases. CDR1 is SGHAT and CDR2 is FQNNGV in the germline V gene. The CDR3 region is CASSLVTSGKPGELFF. In DNA form, the CDR3 reads TGTGCCAGCAGCTTAGTAACTAGCGGGAAACCGGGGGAGCTGTTTTTT.

J is TRBJ1-2 and V is TRBV6-5; D unclear. Germline CDR1 and CDR2: MNHEY and SVGAGI. The CDR3 spans 15 residues. V was trimmed by 6 bases and J by 6 bases, leaving 20 bases between them. In nucleotides, the CDR3 is TGTGCCAGCAGGCCCCCCAGGCCAGGCCCCCATGGCTACACCTTC. It is translated as CASRPPRPGPHGYTF.

The chain uses TRBV5-4 and TRBJ2-1, with 7 positions matching TRBD1. The V and J ends lost 4 bases and 5 bases, in that order; junction bases with no gene match: 12. This CDR3 comprises 16 residues. CDR1 is SGHNT, CDR2 YYREEE, per germline (reference sequence). In DNA, the CDR3 is TGTGCCAGCAGCATTGGGACAGTCTTGTCTAACAATGAGCAGTTCTTC. Protein product: CASSIGTVLSNNEQFF.

The chain is built from TRBV30 and TRBJ1-1, with 10 bases fitting TRBD1. Looked up from germline, CDR1 is GTSNPN and CDR2 is SVGIG (reference sequence). V trimming: 8 bases; J trimming: 6 bases; junction bases outside the gene matches: 12. The CDR3 length is 14 residues. CDR3 region: CADPRGQGRPEAFF. The CDR3 coding sequence is TGTGCCGACCCGCGGGGACAGGGGAGACCTGAAGCTTTCTTT.

The chain carries TRBV3-1 (or the pseudogene TRBV3-2) and TRBJ2-3, with TRBD1 matching over 7 bases. Germline CDR1 is LGHDT and CDR2 is YNNKEL (reference sequence). The CDR3 has 14 amino acids. V shed 3 bases and J 5 bases; nucleotides not matched to a gene: 5. The CDR3 sequence is CASSHTGAGDTQYF. CDR3 sequence (DNA): TGTGCCAGCAGCCACACAGGGGCGGGAGATACGCAGTATTTT.

This clone was found once. J is TRBJ2-1 and V is TRBV5-6; the match to TRBD1 covers 7 bases. With V trimmed by 7 bases and J by 7 bases, 14 bases remained unmatched. Germline V lookup: CDR1 SGHDT, CDR2 YYEEEE. The CDR3 is 15 amino acids. The CDR3 here is CASVRGQSNFNEQFF. CDR3 bases: TGTGCCAGCGTCCGGGGACAGTCAAATTTTAATGAGCAGTTCTTC.

V and J are TRBV15 and TRBJ2-7; D perhaps matches TRBD2 (6 bases). Deletions cut 3 bases from V and 0 bases from J, with 15 bases between. The CDR3 covers 16 residues. Germline loops: CDR1 LNHNV, CDR2 YYDKDF (reference sequence). DNA of the CDR3: TGTGCCACCAGCAGCGTGCAGCGGGCCGGCTCCTACGAGCAGTACTTC. This translates into CATSSVQRAGSYEQYF.

This chain uses TRBV28 with TRBJ2-7; 11 nucleotides line up with TRBD2. The CDR3 is made up of 16 amino acids. The germline gives CDR1 MDHEN, CDR2 SYDVKM. Trimming cost V 6 bases and J 0 bases; bases outside gene matches: 7. The CDR3 DNA sequence: TGTGCCAGCAGCCCCACGACTAGCGGGAACTCCTACGAGCAGTACTTC. Amino acid sequence: CASSPTTSGNSYEQYF.